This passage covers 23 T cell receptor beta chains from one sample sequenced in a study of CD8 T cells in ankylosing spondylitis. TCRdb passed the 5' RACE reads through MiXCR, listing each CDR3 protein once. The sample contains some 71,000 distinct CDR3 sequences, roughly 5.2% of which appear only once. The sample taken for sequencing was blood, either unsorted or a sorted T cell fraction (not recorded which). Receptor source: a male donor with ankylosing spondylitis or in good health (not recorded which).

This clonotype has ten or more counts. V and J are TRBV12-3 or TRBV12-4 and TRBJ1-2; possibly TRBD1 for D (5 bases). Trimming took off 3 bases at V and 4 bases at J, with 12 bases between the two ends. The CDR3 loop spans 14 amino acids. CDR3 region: CASSFQGAGYGYTF. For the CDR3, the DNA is TGTGCCAGCAGTTTTCAGGGCGCGGGCTATGGCTACACCTTC.

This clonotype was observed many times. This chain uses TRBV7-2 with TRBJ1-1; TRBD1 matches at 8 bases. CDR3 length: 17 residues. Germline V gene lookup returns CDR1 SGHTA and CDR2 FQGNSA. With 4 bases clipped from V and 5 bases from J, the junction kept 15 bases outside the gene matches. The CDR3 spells CASSSTGGHLVGTEAFF. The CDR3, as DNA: TGTGCCAGCAGCTCTACAGGGGGACACCTTGTGGGGACTGAAGCTTTCTTT.

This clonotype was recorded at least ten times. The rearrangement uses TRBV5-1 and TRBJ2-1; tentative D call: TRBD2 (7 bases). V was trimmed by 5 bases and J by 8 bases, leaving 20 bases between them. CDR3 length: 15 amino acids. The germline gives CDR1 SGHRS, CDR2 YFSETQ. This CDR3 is CASSFEGGPSHEQFF. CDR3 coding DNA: TGCGCCAGCAGTTTTGAGGGGGGGCCGTCCCATGAGCAGTTCTTC.

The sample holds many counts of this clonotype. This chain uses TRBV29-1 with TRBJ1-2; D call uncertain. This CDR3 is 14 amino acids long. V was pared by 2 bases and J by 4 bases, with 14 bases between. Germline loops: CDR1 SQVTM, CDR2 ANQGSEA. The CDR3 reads CSVESAAASYGYTF. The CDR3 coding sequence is TGCAGCGTTGAATCCGCAGCAGCCTCCTATGGCTACACCTTC.

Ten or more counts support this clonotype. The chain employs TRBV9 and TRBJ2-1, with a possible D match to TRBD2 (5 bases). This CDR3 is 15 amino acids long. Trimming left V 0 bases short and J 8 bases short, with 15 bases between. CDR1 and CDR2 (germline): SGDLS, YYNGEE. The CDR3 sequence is CASSVAGGPLDEQFF. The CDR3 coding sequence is TGTGCCAGCAGCGTAGCAGGAGGTCCTCTAGATGAGCAGTTCTTC.

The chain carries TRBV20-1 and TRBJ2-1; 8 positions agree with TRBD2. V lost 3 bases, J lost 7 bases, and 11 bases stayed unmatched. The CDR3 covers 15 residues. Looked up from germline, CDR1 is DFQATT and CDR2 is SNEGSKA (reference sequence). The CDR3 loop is CSASSTGGRGNEQFF. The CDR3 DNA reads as TGCAGTGCTAGTTCGACGGGGGGGCGAGGTAATGAGCAGTTCTTC.

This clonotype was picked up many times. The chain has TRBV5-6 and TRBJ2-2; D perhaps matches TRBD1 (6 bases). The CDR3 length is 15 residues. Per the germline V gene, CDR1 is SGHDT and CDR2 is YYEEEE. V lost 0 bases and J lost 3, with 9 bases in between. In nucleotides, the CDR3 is TGTGCCAGCAGCTTGGCCCAGGGGTACACCGGGGAGCTGTTTTTT. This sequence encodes CASSLAQGYTGELFF.

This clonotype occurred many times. CDR3 DNA sequence: TGCGCCAGCAGCTTGTTTACGGGGGATACGCAGTATTTT. It encodes CASSLFTGDTQYF. This chain connects TRBV5-1 to TRBJ2-3, with D possibly being TRBD2 (5 bases). V was trimmed by 1 base and J by 6 bases, leaving 9 bases between them. The CDR3 contains 13 residues. The germline V gene has CDR1 SGHRS and CDR2 YFSETQ.

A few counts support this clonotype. The CDR3 nucleotides read TGTGCCAGCAGGGCTACAGGTCCGAACACTGAAGCTTTCTTT. Translated: CASRATGPNTEAFF. This rearrangement joins TRBV28 to TRBJ1-1; TRBD1 might be the D (5 bases). V gave up 6 bases and J gave up 1 base, with 12 bases separating them. CDR3 size: 14 residues. The germline CDR1 and CDR2 sequences are MDHEN and SYDVKM.

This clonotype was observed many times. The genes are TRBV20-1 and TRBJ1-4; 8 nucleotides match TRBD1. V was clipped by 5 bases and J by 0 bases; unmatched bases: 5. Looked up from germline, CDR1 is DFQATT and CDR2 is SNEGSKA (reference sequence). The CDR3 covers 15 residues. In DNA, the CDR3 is TGCAGTGCTGGGACAGGAGGATCAACTAATGAAAAACTGTTTTTT. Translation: CSAGTGGSTNEKLFF.

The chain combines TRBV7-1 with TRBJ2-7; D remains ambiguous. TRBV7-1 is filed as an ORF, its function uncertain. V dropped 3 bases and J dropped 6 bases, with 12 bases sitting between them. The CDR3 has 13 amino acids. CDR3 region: CASSSGPTVEQYF. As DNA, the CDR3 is TGTGCCAGCAGCTCCGGGCCCACGGTCGAGCAGTACTTC.

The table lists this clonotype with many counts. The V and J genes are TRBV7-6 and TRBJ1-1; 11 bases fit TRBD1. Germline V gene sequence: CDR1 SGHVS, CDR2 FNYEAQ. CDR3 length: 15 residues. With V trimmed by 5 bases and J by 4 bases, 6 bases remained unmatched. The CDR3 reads CASSSGQGAGTEAFF. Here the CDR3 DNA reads TGTGCCAGCAGCAGCGGACAGGGGGCCGGCACTGAAGCTTTCTTT.

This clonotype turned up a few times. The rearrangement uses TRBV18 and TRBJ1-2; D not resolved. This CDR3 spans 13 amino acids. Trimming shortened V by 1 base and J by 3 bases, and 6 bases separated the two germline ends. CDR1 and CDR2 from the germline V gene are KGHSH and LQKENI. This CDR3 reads CASSPQPDYGYTF. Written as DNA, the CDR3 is TGTGCCAGCTCACCACAGCCGGACTATGGCTACACCTTC.

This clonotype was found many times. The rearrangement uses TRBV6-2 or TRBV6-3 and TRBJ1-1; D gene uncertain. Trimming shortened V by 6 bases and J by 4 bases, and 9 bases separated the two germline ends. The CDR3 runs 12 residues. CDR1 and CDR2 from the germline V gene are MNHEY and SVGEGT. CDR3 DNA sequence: TGTGCCAGCAGAGAATGGGGCACTGAAGCTTTCTTT. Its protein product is CASREWGTEAFF.

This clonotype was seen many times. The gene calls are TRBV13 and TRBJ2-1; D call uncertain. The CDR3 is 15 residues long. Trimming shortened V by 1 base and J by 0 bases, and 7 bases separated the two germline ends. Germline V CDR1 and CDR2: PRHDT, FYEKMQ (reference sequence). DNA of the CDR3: TGTGCCAGCAGCTTAGACGAGAGCTCCTACAATGAGCAGTTCTTC. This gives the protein CASSLDESSYNEQFF.

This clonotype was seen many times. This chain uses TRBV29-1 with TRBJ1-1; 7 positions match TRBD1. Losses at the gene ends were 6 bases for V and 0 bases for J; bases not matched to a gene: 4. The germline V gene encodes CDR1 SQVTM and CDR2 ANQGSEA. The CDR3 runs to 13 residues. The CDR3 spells CSVEGQLNTEAFF. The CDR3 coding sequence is TGCAGCGTGGAGGGACAGTTGAACACTGAAGCTTTCTTT.

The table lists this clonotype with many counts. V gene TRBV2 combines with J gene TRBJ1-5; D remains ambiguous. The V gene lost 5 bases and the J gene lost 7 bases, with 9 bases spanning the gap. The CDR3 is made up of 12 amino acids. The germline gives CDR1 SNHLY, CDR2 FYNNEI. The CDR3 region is CASSRVEQPQHF. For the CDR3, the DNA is TGTGCCAGCAGTCGGGTCGAACAGCCCCAGCATTTT.

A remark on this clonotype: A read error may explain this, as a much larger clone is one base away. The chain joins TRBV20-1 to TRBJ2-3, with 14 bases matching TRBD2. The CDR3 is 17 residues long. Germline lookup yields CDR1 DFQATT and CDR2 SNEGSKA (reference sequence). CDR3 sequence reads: CCARGSWTSGGLNTQYF. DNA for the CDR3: TGCTGTGCTAGAGGGTCTTGGACTAGCGGGGGGCTAAATACGCAGTATTTT.

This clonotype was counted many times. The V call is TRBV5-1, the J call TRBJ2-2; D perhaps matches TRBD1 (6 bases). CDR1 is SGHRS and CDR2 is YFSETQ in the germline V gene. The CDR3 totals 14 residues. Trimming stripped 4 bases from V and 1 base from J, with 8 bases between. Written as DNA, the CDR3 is TGCGCCAGCAGCCAGGGACAGAACACCGGGGAGCTGTTTTTT. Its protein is CASSQGQNTGELFF.

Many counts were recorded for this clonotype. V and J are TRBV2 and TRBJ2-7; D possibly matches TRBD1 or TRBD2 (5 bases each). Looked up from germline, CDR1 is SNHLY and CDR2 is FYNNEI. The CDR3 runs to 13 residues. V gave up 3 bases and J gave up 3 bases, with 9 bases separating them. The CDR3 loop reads CASSDGGSYEQYF. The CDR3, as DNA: TGTGCCAGCAGTGATGGGGGAAGCTACGAGCAGTACTTC.

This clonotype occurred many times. This chain's CDR3 is CASSYSLLGFDTQYF. DNA of the CDR3: TGTGCCAGCAGTTACTCCTTGTTGGGGTTCGATACGCAGTATTTT. This chain joins TRBV6-5 and TRBJ2-3; D gene unclear. Germline V CDR1 and CDR2: MNHEY, SVGAGI. V was pared by 0 bases and J by 6 bases, with 13 bases between. CDR3 length equals 15 residues.

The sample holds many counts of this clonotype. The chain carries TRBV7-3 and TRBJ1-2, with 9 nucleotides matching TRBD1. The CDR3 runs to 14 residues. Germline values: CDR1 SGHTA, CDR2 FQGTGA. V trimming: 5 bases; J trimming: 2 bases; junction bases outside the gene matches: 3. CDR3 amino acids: CASSATGGNYGYTF. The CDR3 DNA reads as TGTGCCAGCAGCGCGACAGGGGGGAACTATGGCTACACCTTC.

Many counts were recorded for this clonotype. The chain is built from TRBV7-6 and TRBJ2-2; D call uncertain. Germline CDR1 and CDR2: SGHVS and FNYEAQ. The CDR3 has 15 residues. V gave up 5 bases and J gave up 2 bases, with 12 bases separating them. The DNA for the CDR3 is TGTGCCAGCAGCAAAGCCACAGTCAACACCGGGGAGCTGTTTTTT. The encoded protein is CASSKATVNTGELFF.